This T cell receptor beta chain was captured in a study of cytomegalovirus exposure and HLA in healthy donors. 60 Vbeta and 13 Jbeta primers were used in PCR. Produced via immunoSEQ multiplex PCR; TCRdb's table is partial and in-frame only. The repertoire holds roughly 190,000 clones, more than 75% seen once, with about 2.6% in the top ten. The specimen sequenced was PBMCs. This sequence was found in a woman aged 45-59 years in good health and CMV-seropositive.

The CDR3 loop is CASKTKPGQGTSAFF. The DNA of the CDR3 is TGTGCCAGCAAAACCAAGCCGGGACAGGGGACTTCGGCTTTCTTT. J is TRBJ1-1 and V is TRBV27; 10 bases line up with TRBD1. Germline V gene lookup returns CDR1 MNHEY and CDR2 SMNVEV (reference sequence). The CDR3 totals 15 residues. J gave up 11 bases and V 7 bases, and 16 bases lay outside the gene matches.